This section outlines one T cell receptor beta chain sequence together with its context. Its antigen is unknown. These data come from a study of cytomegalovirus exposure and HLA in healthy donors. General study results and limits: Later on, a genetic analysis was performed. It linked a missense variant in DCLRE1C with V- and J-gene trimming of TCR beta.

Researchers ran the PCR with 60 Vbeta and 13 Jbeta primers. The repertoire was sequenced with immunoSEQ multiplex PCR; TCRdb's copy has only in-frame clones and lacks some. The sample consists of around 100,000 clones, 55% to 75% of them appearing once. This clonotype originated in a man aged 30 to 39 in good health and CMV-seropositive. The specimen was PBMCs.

The CDR3 coding sequence is TGCGCCAGCAGCTCCACAGCAAACACTGAAGCTTTCTTT. Amino acids: CASSSTANTEAFF. V gene TRBV5-1 combines with J gene TRBJ1-1; D is unclear. There are 13 residues in the CDR3. The V gene's germline CDR1 is SGHRS and CDR2 YFSETQ. V lost 3 bases, J lost 2 bases, and 8 bases lay in between.